This T cell receptor beta chain was captured in a study of blood T cells in healthy people across ages. The CDR3 has 14 residues. Alongside a J-beta primer mix, a sample-barcoded 5' primer served in a second PCR lasting about 7 to 12 cycles. TCRdb reprocessed the 5' RACE reads with MiXCR, giving one entry per CDR3 protein. This table holds 600,000 or so distinct CDR3 sequences, around 21% found once. The sequence was collected from a man between 70 and 80 years old in good health. The chain couples TRBV21-1 to TRBJ2-7; TRBD1, the table's D call, was not compared with the DNA. TRBV21-1 is classified as a pseudogene. Sequencing was done on a sample of blood. The CDR3 nucleotides read TGTGCCAGCTCAGACAGGGGAGGTTCCTGCGAGCAGTACTTC. Its protein is CASSDRGGSCEQYF.